This entry describes one T cell receptor beta chain. The table came from immunoSEQ multiplex PCR; TCRdb's copy has only in-frame clones and leaves some out. The sample comprises approximately 20,000 clones, 80% to 90% of which are singletons, and about 20% rests with the top ten. This specimen belongs to a study of OX40 agonist ivuxolimab in advanced cancers. This receptor was identified in an adult with an advanced solid tumor such as melanoma, head and neck, liver or kidney cancer. The specimen was CD4+ or CD8+ T cells sorted from blood, collected in a trial of the OX40 agonist ivuxolimab.

The CDR3 sequence is CASSLGTGLYEQYF. In nucleotides, the CDR3 is TGTGCCAGCAGCTTAGGGACAGGGTTGTACGAGCAGTACTTC. The V gene is TRBV7-6, the J gene TRBJ2-7; TRBD1 matches at 8 bases. The CDR3 covers 14 residues. Trimming took 1 base from V and 4 from J; bases not matched to a gene: 3. Germline values: CDR1 SGHVS, CDR2 FNYEAQ.